This T cell receptor (beta chain) came from a study of Ad26.COV2.S vaccination and SARS-CoV-2 variants. Across the study: Ad26.COV2.S was injected intramuscularly once or twice, 56 days apart.

Indicated treatment: 19 received Ad26.COV2.S at low or high dose, single or two shots; 5 received placebo; per-sample allocation not given. Sampling was done on day 63 after the first vaccine or placebo injection. The shot given was an Ad26 vector that makes Wuhan-strain SARS-CoV-2 spike. The CDR3 runs to 18 residues. CDR1 and CDR2 from the germline V gene are LNHDA and SQIVND (reference sequence). Trimming pared 4 bases from V and 0 bases from J, leaving 19 bases between. General study findings and limits: People who got the vaccine or the placebo had similar non-spike TCR breadth. Relative to placebo recipients, vaccine recipients exhibited elevated spike-specific TCR breadth.

This table comes from immunoSEQ multiplex PCR, and its TCRdb copy is limited to in-frame clones, with some not included. The sample has 380,000 or so clones, around 89% seen once. In regard to this clone: The antigen is not known.

This chain joins TRBV19 and TRBJ1-5; D call uncertain. The clonotype comes from a person between 18 and 65 years old who received the Ad26.COV2.S COVID-19 vaccine or a placebo. The sample was peripheral blood, taken in a trial of Ad26.COV2.S vaccine versus placebo. The CDR3, as DNA: TGTGCCAGTAGTACCGCTGACATGGAGCAGATTAGCAATCAGCCCCAGCATTTT. This gives the protein CASSTADMEQISNQPQHF.